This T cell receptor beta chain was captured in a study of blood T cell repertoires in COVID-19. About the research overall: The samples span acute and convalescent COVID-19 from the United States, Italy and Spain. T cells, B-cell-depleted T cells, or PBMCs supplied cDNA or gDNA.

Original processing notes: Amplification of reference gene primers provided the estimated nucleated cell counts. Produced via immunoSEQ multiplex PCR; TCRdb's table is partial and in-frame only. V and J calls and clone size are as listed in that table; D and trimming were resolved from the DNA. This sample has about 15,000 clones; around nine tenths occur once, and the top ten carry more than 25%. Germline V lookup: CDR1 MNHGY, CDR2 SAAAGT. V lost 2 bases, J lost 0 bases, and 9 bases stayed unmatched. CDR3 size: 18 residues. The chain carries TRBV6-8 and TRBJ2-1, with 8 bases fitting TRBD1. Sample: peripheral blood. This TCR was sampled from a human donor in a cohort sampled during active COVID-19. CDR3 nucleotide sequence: TGTGCCAGCAGTTACCTCCACAGGGGGGCGGGCTCCTACAATGAGCAGTTCTTC. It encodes CASSYLHRGAGSYNEQFF.